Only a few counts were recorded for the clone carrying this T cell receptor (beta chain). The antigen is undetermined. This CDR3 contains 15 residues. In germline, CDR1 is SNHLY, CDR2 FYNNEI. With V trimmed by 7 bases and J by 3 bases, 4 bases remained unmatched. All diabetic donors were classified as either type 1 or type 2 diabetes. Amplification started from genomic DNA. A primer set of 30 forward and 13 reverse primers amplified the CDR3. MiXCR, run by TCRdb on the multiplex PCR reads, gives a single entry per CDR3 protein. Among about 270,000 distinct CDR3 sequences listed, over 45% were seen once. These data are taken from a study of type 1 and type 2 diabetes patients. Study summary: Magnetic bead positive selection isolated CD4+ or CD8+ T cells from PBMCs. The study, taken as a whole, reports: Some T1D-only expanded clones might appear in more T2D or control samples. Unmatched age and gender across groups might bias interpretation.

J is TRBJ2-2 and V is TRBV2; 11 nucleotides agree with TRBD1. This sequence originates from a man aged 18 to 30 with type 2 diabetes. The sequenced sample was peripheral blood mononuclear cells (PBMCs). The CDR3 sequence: CASNLGQGDTGELFF. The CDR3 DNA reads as TGTGCCAGCAACCTGGGACAGGGGGACACCGGGGAGCTGTTTTTT.